Shown below are 29 T cell receptor beta chains from a single sample sequenced in a study of shared clonotypes between healthy human individuals. Only in-frame clones appear in the TCRdb table, and some are missing; sequencing was by immunoSEQ multiplex PCR. There are about 1 million clones in the sample; 65% to 75% occur only once, and over 1.3% lies in the top ten. The sequencing input was memory CD4+ T cells sorted from blood. The subset was: CD45RA-negative fraction. Every receptor here comes from a young man in good health.

The gene calls are TRBV4-1 and TRBJ2-3; 11 bases line up with TRBD2. Germline loops: CDR1 MGHRA, CDR2 YSYEKL. Unmatched junction bases numbered 13, after V lost 4 bases and J lost 4 bases. The CDR3 sequence is 18 residues long. This chain's CDR3 is CASSPKGTSGSGPDTQYF. CDR3 nucleotide sequence: TGCGCCAGCAGCCCCAAGGGAACTAGCGGGAGTGGGCCAGATACGCAGTATTTT.

The chain couples TRBV6-5 to TRBJ2-1; a possible D gene is TRBD1 (6 bases). Germline V gene lookup returns CDR1 MNHEY and CDR2 SVGAGI. This CDR3 spans 15 amino acids. Trimming shortened V by 6 bases and J by 3 bases, and 15 bases separated the two germline ends. The CDR3 region is CASRAPGTRYNEQFF. The CDR3 DNA reads TGTGCCAGCAGGGCCCCCGGGACACGCTACAATGAGCAGTTCTTC.

The V call is TRBV21-1, the J call TRBJ2-1; the table's D call, TRBD1, has no DNA check behind it. TRBV21-1 is marked as a pseudogene. This CDR3 region has 18 residues. The CDR3, as DNA: TGTGCCAGCAGCAAAAAGGGAGGGGACAGGGGAATGGAAAATGAGCAGTTCTTC. Translating gives CASSKKGGDRGMENEQFF.

V gene TRBV5-1 combines with J gene TRBJ2-6, with D possibly TRBD1 on 5 matching bases. CDR3 size: 15 residues. Germline assignment: CDR1 SGHRS and CDR2 YFSETQ. Trimming pared 7 bases from V and 0 bases from J, leaving 11 bases between. The CDR3 region is CASDRGNSGANVLTF. In DNA form, the CDR3 reads TGCGCCAGCGATAGGGGTAACTCTGGGGCCAACGTCCTGACTTTC.

The chain employs TRBV5-1 and TRBJ1-1; D is unresolved. From germline, CDR1 is SGHRS and CDR2 YFSETQ. The CDR3 consists of 15 residues. The germline V and J ends were trimmed by 0 bases and 1 base, with 10 bases remaining between them. The CDR3 reads CASSLVMGWNTEAFF. The CDR3, as DNA: TGCGCCAGCAGCTTGGTTATGGGGTGGAACACTGAAGCTTTCTTT.

The CDR3 nucleotides read TGTGCCAGCAGACCTACGGGACTTTCATACGAGCAGTACTTC. This gives the protein CASRPTGLSYEQYF. This rearrangement joins TRBV6-6 to TRBJ2-7, with D perhaps matching TRBD2 (6 bases). Germline-derived CDR1 and CDR2 are MNHNY and SVGAGI (reference sequence). Trimming took 6 bases from V and 4 from J, leaving 16 bases between them. The CDR3 extends over 14 amino acids.

The chain has TRBV5-5 and TRBJ2-7, with a possible D match to TRBD2 (5 bases). Per the germline V gene, CDR1 is SGHKS and CDR2 is YYEKEE (reference sequence). The CDR3 extends over 15 amino acids. Trimming left V 1 base short and J 2 bases short, with 13 bases between. This chain's CDR3 is CASSLRDFGAYEQYF. The CDR3 nucleotides read TGTGCCAGCAGCTTGCGGGATTTTGGCGCCTACGAGCAGTACTTC.

This clone was picked up a small number of times. Other DNA sequences from this sample encode an identical CDR3 as well. The J gene is TRBJ2-7, the V gene TRBV30, with a weak D call TRBD1 (5 bases). The CDR3 totals 12 residues. V shed 2 bases and J shed 4 bases, with 9 bases lying between them. CDR1 and CDR2 (germline): GTSNPN, SVGIG (reference sequence). The CDR3 DNA sequence: TGTGCCTGGAGTCAAGGGGCGTACGAGCAGTACTTC. Protein product: CAWSQGAYEQYF.

V gene TRBV19 combines with J gene TRBJ2-7, with a weak D call TRBD1 (5 bases). The CDR3 covers 14 residues. Trimming shortened V by 4 bases and J by 0 bases, and 10 bases separated the two germline ends. Germline-derived CDR1 and CDR2 are LNHDA and SQIVND (reference sequence). CDR3 sequence (DNA): TGTGCCAGTAGTAATACAGGAAACTCCTACGAGCAGTACTTC. Encoded protein: CASSNTGNSYEQYF.

This clone was counted ten times or more. The rearrangement links TRBV5-4 to TRBJ1-2; a possible D gene is TRBD1 (6 bases). V gave up 4 bases and J gave up 5 bases, with 9 bases separating them. The germline V gene has CDR1 SGHNT and CDR2 YYREEE (reference sequence). The length of the CDR3 is 12 residues. CDR3 in DNA: TGTGCCAGCAGCGCAGGGGTTTATGGCTACACCTTC. Translated: CASSAGVYGYTF.

The chain combines TRBV5-1 with TRBJ2-2, with TRBD2 matching 7 bases. V lost 4 bases, J lost 4 bases, and 7 bases stayed unmatched. CDR3 length: 15 amino acids. The germline V gene encodes CDR1 SGHRS and CDR2 YFSETQ. CDR3 sequence (DNA): TGCGCCAGCAGCCCGGGACTATTGAGCACCGGGGAGCTGTTTTTT. Its protein is CASSPGLLSTGELFF.

The chain carries TRBV6-5 and TRBJ2-7, with 7 bases that match TRBD2. V trimming: 0 bases; J trimming: 0 bases; junction bases outside the gene matches: 5. CDR1 is MNHEY and CDR2 is SVGAGI in the germline V gene. The CDR3 totals 16 residues. The CDR3 is CASSYSWSGNSYEQYF. The CDR3 DNA is TGTGCCAGCAGTTACTCATGGAGCGGGAACTCCTACGAGCAGTACTTC.

This chain joins TRBV29-1 and TRBJ2-7; TRBD2 agrees at 7 bases. V lost 3 bases, J lost 6 bases, and 8 bases stayed unmatched. The germline V gene has CDR1 SQVTM and CDR2 ANQGSEA. The CDR3 extends over 13 amino acids. The CDR3 DNA sequence: TGCAGCGTTGACCTCGGACTAGTCGGCGAGCAGTACTTC. Amino acid sequence: CSVDLGLVGEQYF.

The chain has TRBV2 and TRBJ1-2, with 7 bases lining up with TRBD1. Germline V gene lookup returns CDR1 SNHLY and CDR2 FYNNEI. The CDR3 runs 13 residues. Trimming at V came to 4 bases and at J to 7 bases, leaving 6 bases not matched to a gene. DNA of the CDR3: TGTGCCAGCAGTGGGGACAGTTTGATTGGCTACACCTTC. Residues: CASSGDSLIGYTF.

The chain couples TRBV10-3 to TRBJ1-6; no firm D call. This CDR3 region has 15 residues. The ends were cut back, 3 bases at V and 13 bases at J, with 19 bases in the middle. The germline V gene has CDR1 ENHRY and CDR2 SYGVKD. The CDR3 loop is CAISDLRSDLSPLHF. DNA of the CDR3: TGTGCCATCAGTGATCTACGGTCAGATCTTTCCCCCCTCCACTTT.

V is TRBV7-6 and J is TRBJ2-1; D gene unclear. Deletions cut 1 base from V and 0 bases from J, with 10 bases between. Looked up from germline, CDR1 is SGHVS and CDR2 is FNYEAQ. The CDR3 covers 16 residues. For the CDR3, the DNA is TGTGCCAGCAGCTTAGTATCCGCTAGCTCCTACAATGAGCAGTTCTTC. Translated, it gives CASSLVSASSYNEQFF.

As to this clone: A much larger clone differs from this one at a single base, so this may be a read error. The rearrangement uses TRBV18 and TRBJ1-3, with TRBD1 matching over 7 bases. The CDR3 is made up of 15 amino acids. Per germline, CDR1 KGHSH and CDR2 LQKENI. V was clipped by 3 bases and J by 0 bases; unmatched bases: 2. The CDR3 nucleotides read TGTGCCAGCTCACCGGGACAGCTCTCTGGAAACACCATATATTTT. It specifies CASSPGQLSGNTIYF.

This sequence joins TRBV19 and TRBJ1-5; D gene ambiguous. Germline values: CDR1 LNHDA, CDR2 SQIVND (reference sequence). V shed 2 bases and J shed 2 bases, with 7 bases lying between them. The length of the CDR3 is 14 residues. The CDR3 sequence: CASSIRGGNQPQHF. CDR3 nucleotide sequence: TGTGCCAGTAGTATACGGGGTGGCAATCAGCCCCAGCATTTT.

This clone was detected only once. The chain links TRBV11-2 to TRBJ2-3; 7 positions agree with TRBD2. The V gene end was trimmed by 7 bases and the J gene end by 3 bases; junction bases not matched to a gene: 10. CDR3 length: 15 amino acids. The germline gives CDR1 SGHAT, CDR2 FQNNGV. CDR3 DNA: TGTGCCAGCAATATCGTCGGGGGGAAGACAGATACGCAGTATTTT. This gives the protein CASNIVGGKTDTQYF.

This chain uses TRBV11-2 with TRBJ1-2; D remains unclear. Germline CDR1 and CDR2: SGHAT and FQNNGV. The CDR3 has 13 amino acids. Trimming removed 3 bases at V and 5 bases at J, with 10 bases between. As DNA, the CDR3 is TGTGCCAGCAGCTTGAACGGGTTGTATGGCTACACCTTC. As protein: CASSLNGLYGYTF.

The chain is built from TRBV5-4 and TRBJ2-3, with 7 bases identical to TRBD2. The ends lost 4 bases at V and 4 bases at J; junction bases unmatched: 6. CDR1 is SGHNT and CDR2 is YYREEE in the germline V gene (reference sequence). This CDR3 is built from 14 residues. The CDR3 DNA sequence: TGTGCCAGCAGCGACCCGACTAGCTCAGATACGCAGTATTTT. This translates into CASSDPTSSDTQYF. Together with reference TRBV5-4 and TRBJ2-3, the CDR3 gives the full variable domain: ETGVTQSPTHLIKTRGQQVTLRCSSQSGHNTVSWYQQALGQGPQFIFQYYREEENGRGNFPPRFSGLQFPNYSSELNVNALELDDSALYLCASSDPTSSDTQYFGPGTRLTVL.

The chain is built from TRBV7-8 and TRBJ2-1, with D tentatively TRBD1 (5 bases). CDR1 is SGHVS and CDR2 is FQNEAQ in the germline V gene. Trimming shortened V by 5 bases and J by 0 bases, and 11 bases separated the two germline ends. The CDR3 has 15 residues. The CDR3, as DNA: TGTGCCAGCAGCCAGCCAGGGATCTCCTACAATGAGCAGTTCTTC. Protein product: CASSQPGISYNEQFF.

The chain carries TRBV28 and TRBJ1-6, with a tentative D call TRBD1 (6 bases). Trimming stripped 8 bases from V and 7 bases from J, with 15 bases between. The CDR3 is 14 amino acids. CDR1 is MDHEN, CDR2 SYDVKM, per germline. The CDR3 is CASVKGQRNSPLHF. The CDR3 coding sequence is TGTGCCAGCGTAAAAGGACAGCGAAATTCACCCCTCCACTTT.

The chain is built from TRBV11-2 and TRBJ2-3; TRBD2 matches 11 bases. The CDR3 has 15 residues. The V gene end was trimmed by 0 bases and the J gene end by 8 bases; junction bases not matched to a gene: 4. Germline assignment: CDR1 SGHAT and CDR2 FQNNGV. This chain's CDR3 is CASSLEGLAAATQYF. CDR3 DNA sequence: TGTGCCAGCAGCTTAGAGGGACTAGCGGCAGCTACGCAGTATTTT.

The chain links TRBV15 to TRBJ2-7; D uncertain. Per germline, CDR1 LNHNV and CDR2 YYDKDF (reference sequence). V lost 5 bases and J lost 7, with 9 bases in between. This CDR3 contains 11 residues. CDR3 nucleotides: TGTGCCACCAGCGGCAGTAAGGAGCAGTACTTC. Amino acids: CATSGSKEQYF.

This rearrangement joins TRBV19 to TRBJ1-1; no clear D. CDR1 is LNHDA and CDR2 is SQIVND in the germline V gene (reference sequence). The CDR3 extends over 16 amino acids. The germline V and J ends were trimmed by 5 bases and 0 bases, with 16 bases remaining between them. CDR3: CASSPGPPYMNTEAFF. The CDR3 nucleotides are TGTGCCAGTAGTCCCGGCCCCCCGTATATGAACACTGAAGCTTTCTTT.

In its sample, this clone was seen a few times. J is TRBJ2-3 and V is TRBV10-3; weak D call: TRBD1 (5 bases). V gave up 4 bases and J gave up 2 bases, with 10 bases separating them. The CDR3 runs 14 residues. CDR1 is ENHRY and CDR2 is SYGVKD in the germline V gene. The CDR3 spells CAISGQLSTDTQYF. The CDR3 coding sequence is TGTGCCATCAGTGGACAGCTTTCCACAGATACGCAGTATTTT.

The chain has TRBV6-5 and TRBJ2-7; tentatively, D is TRBD2 (5 bases). This CDR3 region has 15 residues. The germline V gene has CDR1 MNHEY and CDR2 SVGAGI. V lost 5 bases to trimming and J lost 0 bases, with 14 bases between them. The CDR3 spells CASSAAAEDSYEQYF. The CDR3 coding sequence is TGTGCCAGCAGTGCCGCCGCGGAGGACTCCTACGAGCAGTACTTC.

The chain is built from TRBV5-7 and TRBJ2-2; D not certain. TRBV5-7 is placed among ORFs of uncertain function. The CDR3 has 12 amino acids. With 1 base removed from V and 7 bases from J, the gap between germline ends came to 5 bases. This chain's CDR3 is CASSLSNGELFF. In DNA, the CDR3 is TGTGCCAGCAGCTTGTCTAACGGGGAGCTGTTTTTT.